This TCR beta chain comes out of a study of response to subunit inactivated influenza vaccine. Of note for this clonotype: What it recognizes is unknown.

Study results and limitations: New T cells are recruited in small numbers by each seasonal influenza vaccination, according to the authors' suggestion.

In germline, CDR1 is MDHEN, CDR2 SYDVKM. Trimming stripped 7 bases from V and 8 bases from J, with 19 bases between. The CDR3 loop spans 14 amino acids. TCRdb passed the RT-PCR reads through MiXCR, listing each CDR3 protein once. There are 550,000 to 600,000 distinct CDR3 sequences in the sample; approximately 12% occur only once, and roughly 10% lies in the top ten. The rearrangement uses TRBV28 and TRBJ2-3; D might be TRBD1 (6 bases). Sequenced material: PBMCs from blood, taken on the day of vaccination. This clonotype originated in a man aged 50 or older who received an inactivated influenza vaccine. The CDR3 sequence is CASIQGGAQATQYF. In DNA, the CDR3 is TGTGCCAGCATTCAAGGGGGAGCGCAGGCTACGCAGTATTTT. The entire variable domain, with the rest obtained from reference TRBV28 and TRBJ2-3, is as follows: DVKVTQSSRYLVKRTGEKVFLECVQDMDHENMFWYRQDPGLGLRLIYFSYDVKMKEKGDIPEGYSVSREKKERFSLILESASTNQTSMYLCASIQGGAQATQYFGPGTRLTVL.